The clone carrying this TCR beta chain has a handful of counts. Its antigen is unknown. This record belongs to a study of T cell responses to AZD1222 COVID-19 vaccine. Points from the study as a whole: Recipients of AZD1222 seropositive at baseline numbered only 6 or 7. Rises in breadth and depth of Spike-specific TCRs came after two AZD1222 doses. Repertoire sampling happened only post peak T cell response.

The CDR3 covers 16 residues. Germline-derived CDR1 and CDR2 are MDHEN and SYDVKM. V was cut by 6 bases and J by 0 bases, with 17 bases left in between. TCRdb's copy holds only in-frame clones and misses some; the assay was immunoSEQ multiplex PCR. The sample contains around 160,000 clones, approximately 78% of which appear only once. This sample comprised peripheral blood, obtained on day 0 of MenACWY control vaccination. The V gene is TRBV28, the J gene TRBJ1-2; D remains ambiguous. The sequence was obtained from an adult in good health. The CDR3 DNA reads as TGTGCCAGCAGGAAAATCCCCGGACGGACTAACTATGGCTACACCTTC. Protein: CASRKIPGRTNYGYTF.